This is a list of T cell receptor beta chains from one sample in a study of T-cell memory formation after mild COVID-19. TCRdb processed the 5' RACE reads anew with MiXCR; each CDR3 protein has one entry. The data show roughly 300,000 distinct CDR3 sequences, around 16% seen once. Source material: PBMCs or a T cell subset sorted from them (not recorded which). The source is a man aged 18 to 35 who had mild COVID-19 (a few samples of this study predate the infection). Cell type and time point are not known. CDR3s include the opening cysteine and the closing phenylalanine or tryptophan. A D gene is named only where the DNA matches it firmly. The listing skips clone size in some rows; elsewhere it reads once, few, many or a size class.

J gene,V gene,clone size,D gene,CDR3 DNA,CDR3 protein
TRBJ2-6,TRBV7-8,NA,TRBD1,TGTGCCAGCAGCTTAAAGGGACAGGGACGCCGATCTGGGGCCAACGTCCTGACTTTC,CASSLKGQGRRSGANVLTF
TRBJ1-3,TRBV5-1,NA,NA,TGCGCCAGCAGCTTGTCTGGGGGCTCTGGAAACACCATATATTTT,CASSLSGGSGNTIYF
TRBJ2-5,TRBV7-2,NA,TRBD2,TGTGCCAGCGGCCCGGGACTAGCCACGGAGACCCAGTACTTC,CASGPGLATETQYF
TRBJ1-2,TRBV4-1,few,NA,TGCGCCAGCAGCCAACGCGCGGGGGGATATGGCTACACCTTC,CASSQRAGGYGYTF
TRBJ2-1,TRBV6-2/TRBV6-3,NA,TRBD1,TGTGCCAGCAGAACCTGGGACAGGGGGCTCAATGAGCAGTTCTTC,CASRTWDRGLNEQFF
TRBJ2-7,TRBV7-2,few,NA,TGTGCCAGCAGCCGGATCCTCTCCTCTATGTACTTC,CASSRILSSMYF
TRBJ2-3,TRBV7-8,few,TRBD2,TGTGCCAGCACGGGAGGAAGGACAGATACGCAGTATTTT,CASTGGRTDTQYF
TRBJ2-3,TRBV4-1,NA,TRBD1,TGCGCCAGCAGCGCGACAGGGCCCACAGATACGCAGTATTTT,CASSATGPTDTQYF
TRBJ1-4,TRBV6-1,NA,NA,TGTGCCAGCAGTGAGTTTGGTGAAAAACTGTTTTTT,CASSEFGEKLFF
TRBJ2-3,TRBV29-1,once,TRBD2,TGCAGCGTTGTACGCCTAGCGGGAGGAACTAGCACAGATACGCAGTATTTT,CSVVRLAGGTSTDTQYF
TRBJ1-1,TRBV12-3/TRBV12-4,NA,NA,TGTGCCAGCAGTCTGAGGGTGGGGATGAACACTGAAGCTTTCTTT,CASSLRVGMNTEAFF
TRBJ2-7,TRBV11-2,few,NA,TGTGCCAGCAGACCGGGATTCTCCTACGAGCAGTACTTC,CASRPGFSYEQYF
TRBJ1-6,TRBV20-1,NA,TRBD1,TGCAGTGCGAGACACGGACAGGTCGGCCCCTATAATTCACCCCTCCACTTT,CSARHGQVGPYNSPLHF
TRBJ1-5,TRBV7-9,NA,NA,TGTGCCAGCAGCTTTCACGCAGGGTCTTATAGCAATCAGCCCCAGCATTTT,CASSFHAGSYSNQPQHF
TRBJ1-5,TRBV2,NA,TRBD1,TGTGCCAGCAGACAGGGGGCCGTCAATCAGCCCCAGCATTTT,CASRQGAVNQPQHF
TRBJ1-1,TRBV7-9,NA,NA,TGTGCCAGCAGCTTCGGGGGGGGATCTGAAGCTTTCTTT,CASSFGGGSEAFF
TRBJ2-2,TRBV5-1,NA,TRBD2,TGCGCCAGCAGCGTCAGCGGGGGGACGAACACCGGGGAGCTGTTTTTT,CASSVSGGTNTGELFF
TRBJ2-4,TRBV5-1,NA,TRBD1,TGCGCCAGCAGCCAACGGACAGGGGACGCTATAGCCAAAAACATTCAGTACTTC,CASSQRTGDAIAKNIQYF
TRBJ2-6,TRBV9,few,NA,TGTGCCAGCAGCGTAAATGTAAAGGACATTGGGGCCAACGTCCTGACTTTC,CASSVNVKDIGANVLTF
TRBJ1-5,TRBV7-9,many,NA,TGTGCCAGCAGCCAGAGGACGGAGGAAACCCAGCCCCAGCATTTT,CASSQRTEETQPQHF
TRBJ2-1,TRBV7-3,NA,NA,TGTGCCAGCAGAGACCCCGGGTCCCATGAGCAGTTCTTC,CASRDPGSHEQFF
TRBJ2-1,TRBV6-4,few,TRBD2,TGTGCCAGCAGTGAGGAACTAGCGGGGGACAAACTATACAATGAGCAGTTCTTC,CASSEELAGDKLYNEQFF
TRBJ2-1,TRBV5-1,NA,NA,TGCGCCAGCAGCTCCGCATCCGGGCGACAGTTCTTC,CASSSASGRQFF
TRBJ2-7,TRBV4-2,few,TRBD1,TGTGCCAGCAGCCAAGGCGACAGGGGGCGAGACTCCTACGAGCAGTACTTC,CASSQGDRGRDSYEQYF
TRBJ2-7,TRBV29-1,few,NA,TGCAGCGTTAAGGGTGGGGTCGATGAGTACTTC,CSVKGGVDEYF
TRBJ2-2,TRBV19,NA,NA,TGTGCCAGTAGTATGAAGCCCGATGGTACGAACACCGGGGAGCTGTTTTTT,CASSMKPDGTNTGELFF
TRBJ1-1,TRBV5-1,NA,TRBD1,TGCGCCAGCAGTCAGGGGGAATACACTGAAGCTTTCTTT,CASSQGEYTEAFF
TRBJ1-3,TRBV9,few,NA,TGTGCCAGCAGCGTAGAGGGCAGCCGCGATGGAAACACCATATATTTT,CASSVEGSRDGNTIYF
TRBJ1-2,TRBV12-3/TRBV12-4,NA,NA,TGTGCCAGCAGTTTGAGTCAGATGAATGGCTACACCTTC,CASSLSQMNGYTF
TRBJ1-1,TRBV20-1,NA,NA,TGCAGTGCTGTTGAGGAAACTGAAGCTTTCTTT,CSAVEETEAFF
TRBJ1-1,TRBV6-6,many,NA,TGTGCCAGCAGAGCTGACAGGATGAGCATGAACACTGAAGCTTTCTTT,CASRADRMSMNTEAFF
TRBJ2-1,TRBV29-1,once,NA,TGCAGCGTTGTCGGAAGCGGTCCCTACAATGAGCAGTTCTTC,CSVVGSGPYNEQFF
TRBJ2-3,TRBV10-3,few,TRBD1,TGTGCCACCCTCCGGGACAGGGTTTCAGATACGCAGTATTTT,CATLRDRVSDTQYF
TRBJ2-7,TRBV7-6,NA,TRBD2,TGTGCCAGCACCTTCTCCGGACTAGCCTGTGGCGAGCAGTACTTC,CASTFSGLACGEQYF
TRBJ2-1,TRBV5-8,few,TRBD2,TGTGCCAGCGCAGGACTAGCGGGGGTCCCATCCTACAATGAGCAGTTCTTC,CASAGLAGVPSYNEQFF
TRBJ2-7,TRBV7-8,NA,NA,TGTGCCAGCAGCGGAGGACTCCTAAGCTCCTACGAGCAGTACTTC,CASSGGLLSSYEQYF
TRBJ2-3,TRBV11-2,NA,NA,TGTGCCAGCAGCTTAGATCTCCCTTTT,CASSLDLPF
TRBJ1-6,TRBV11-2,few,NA,TGTGCTAGCGGTGACTCACCCCTCCACTTT,CASGDSPLHF
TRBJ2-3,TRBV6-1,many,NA,TGTGCCAGCTGTGAAGTGGTGGGGACATACCCCCCAGATACGCAGTATTTT,CASCEVVGTYPPDTQYF
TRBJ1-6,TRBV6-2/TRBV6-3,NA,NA,TGTGCCAGCAGTTATGCACAGGGAAGAGGGTCACCCCTCCACTTT,CASSYAQGRGSPLHF
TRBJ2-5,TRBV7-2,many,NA,TGTGCCAGCAGCTTCACGGGGCAAGAGACCCAGTACTTC,CASSFTGQETQYF
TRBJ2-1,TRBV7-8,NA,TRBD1,TGTGCCAGCAGCCGATTACAGGGGGCCTACAATGAGCAGTTCTTC,CASSRLQGAYNEQFF
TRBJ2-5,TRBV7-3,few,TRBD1,TGTGCCAGCAGCCACACATACGGACAGGGGGAGACCCAGTACTTC,CASSHTYGQGETQYF
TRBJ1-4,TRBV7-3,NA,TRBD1,TGTGCCAGCAGCCCGAGACAGGGGGGAAAACTGTTTTTT,CASSPRQGGKLFF
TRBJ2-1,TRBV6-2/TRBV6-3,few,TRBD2,TGTGCCAGCAGGGGGGGACCGGGACTAGCGGACTTCAAGCAGTTCTTC,CASRGGPGLADFKQFF
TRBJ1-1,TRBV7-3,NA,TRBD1,TGTGCCAGCGCCCCCCAGGGGGCACCGAACACTGAAGCTTTCTTT,CASAPQGAPNTEAFF
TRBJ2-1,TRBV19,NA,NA,TGTGCCAGCAAGGACGTAAGCTCCTACAATGAGCAGTTCTTC,CASKDVSSYNEQFF
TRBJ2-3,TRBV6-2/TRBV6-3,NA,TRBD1,TGTGCCAGCAGAAGGACAGGGACGGATACGCAGTATTTT,CASRRTGTDTQYF
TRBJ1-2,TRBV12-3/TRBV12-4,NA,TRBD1,TGTGCCAGCAGTCAGCAGGGGGCGTTTGGCTACACCTTC,CASSQQGAFGYTF
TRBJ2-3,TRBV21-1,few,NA,TGTGCCAGCAGCACCTACAGGGGGCGGCCAGATACGCAGTATTTT,CASSTYRGRPDTQYF
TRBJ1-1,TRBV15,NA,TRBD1,TGTGCCACCAGCAGAGTACAGGGGGTGAACACTGAAGCTTTCTTT,CATSRVQGVNTEAFF
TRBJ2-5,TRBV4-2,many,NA,TGTGCCAGCAGCCAAGGGGGCCCAGGGCGGGAGACCCAGTACTTC,CASSQGGPGRETQYF
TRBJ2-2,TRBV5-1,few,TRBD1,TGCGCCAGCAGCTGGCAGGGGGCGGTCGGCCCGTTGTTTTTT,CASSWQGAVGPLFF
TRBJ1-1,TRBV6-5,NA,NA,TGTGCCAGCAGAAGACGTGACACGAGATACACTGAAGCTTTCTTT,CASRRRDTRYTEAFF
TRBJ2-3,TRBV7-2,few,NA,TGTGCCAGCAGCTTAGTGAGATGGGGGGGCATGGGCACAGATACGCAGTATTTT,CASSLVRWGGMGTDTQYF
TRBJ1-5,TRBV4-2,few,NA,TGTGCCAGCAGCCAAGATCAAGGGACAAATCAGCCCCAGCATTTT,CASSQDQGTNQPQHF
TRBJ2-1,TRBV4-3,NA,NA,TGCGCCAGCAGCCAAGAAGGGAGCGGGGAGCAGTTCTTC,CASSQEGSGEQFF